This is a list of T cell receptor beta chains from one sample in a study of CD8 T cells in ankylosing spondylitis. One entry per CDR3 protein results from TCRdb running MiXCR on the 5' RACE reads. The sample records about 130,000 distinct CDR3 sequences, about a tenth being singletons. The sample comprised blood, either unsorted or a sorted T cell fraction (not recorded which). All receptors derive from a male donor with ankylosing spondylitis or in good health (not recorded which). Both conserved end residues are part of each CDR3. D genes are given only for firm matches. Not all rows give a size; the values are once, few, many and, for expanded clones, a class.

TRBV5-1,few,TRBJ2-2,TRBD1,TGCGCCAGCAGGCCCGGGACAGAGAACACCGGGGAGCTGTTTTTT,CASRPGTENTGELFF
TRBV4-2,many,TRBJ2-5,NA,TGTGCCAGCAGCCAAGATGGGCGGAAACAAGAGACCCAGTACTTC,CASSQDGRKQETQYF
TRBV20-1,few,TRBJ2-1,TRBD1,TGCAGTGCTAGAGATGGGGACAGGTGGTCCTACAATGAGCAGTTCTTC,CSARDGDRWSYNEQFF
TRBV15,NA,TRBJ2-5,TRBD1,TGTGCCACCAGCATTACAGGGACAGCGTTCCAAGAGACCCAGTACTTC,CATSITGTAFQETQYF
TRBV6-2/TRBV6-3,many,TRBJ2-1,TRBD2,TGTGCCAGCAGTTCCACGACTAGCGGGAGGTATGAGCAGTTCTTC,CASSSTTSGRYEQFF
TRBV20-1,many,TRBJ2-1,TRBD2,TGCAGTGCTAGAGATAGCGGGACTAGCGGGAGGGCCCTGTACAATGAGCAGTTCTTC,CSARDSGTSGRALYNEQFF
TRBV28,NA,TRBJ2-7,NA,TGTGCCAGCAGCAGTCCTGGGGGCGGATGGTACTTC,CASSSPGGGWYF
TRBV28,many,TRBJ2-1,TRBD2,TGTGCCAGCAGCCCTTGGGCCTTGACTAGCGGGAGGTCCTACAATGAGCAGTTCTTC,CASSPWALTSGRSYNEQFF
TRBV9,many,TRBJ1-1,NA,TGTGCCAGCAGCGGAGGGGGGACACCAGGGGCTTACACTGAAGCTTTCTTT,CASSGGGTPGAYTEAFF
TRBV5-1,NA,TRBJ2-3,NA,TGCGCCAGCAGCTTGACGGCGGGCTCGGAAGATACGCAGTATTTT,CASSLTAGSEDTQYF
TRBV12-3/TRBV12-4,many,TRBJ2-3,TRBD1,TGTGCCAGCAGTCGGACAGGGCCGCAGTATTTT,CASSRTGPQYF
TRBV5-1,NA,TRBJ2-2,NA,TGCGCCAGCAGCTTAAATAGGGCCACCGGGGAGCTGTTTTTT,CASSLNRATGELFF
TRBV6-2/TRBV6-3,few,TRBJ2-2,NA,TGTGCCAGCAGGACAGGGGGCGAACTAGCGGGGAAGAGAACCGGGGAGCTGTTTTTT,CASRTGGELAGKRTGELFF
TRBV7-2,many,TRBJ2-7,TRBD2,TGTGCCAGCAGCGTTGCTAGCGGGAGTATCGACGAGCAGTACTTC,CASSVASGSIDEQYF
TRBV4-3,many,TRBJ2-6,NA,TGCGCCAGCAGCCAAGATGCCTCTGGGGCCAACGTCCTGACTTTC,CASSQDASGANVLTF